What follows are 5 T cell receptor beta chains derived from one specimen sequenced in a study of human T cells and chemical hapten exposure. Using its own MiXCR run on the RACE reads, TCRdb lists one record per CDR3 protein. The data show 150,000 to 200,000 distinct CDR3 sequences, with just under 30% seen just once and less than 3% held by the top ten. The time point denotes: pre-sensitization, week 0. Treatment noted: therapeutic diphenylcyclopropenone sensitization with weekly scalp DPC. The source was whole blood, collected in connection with sensitization to the hapten diphenylcyclopropenone (DPC). The receptors were sampled from a woman in her 30s with alopecia areata. Some clones in this sample may be carry-over from other donors' samples.

This clonotype was seen more than once but under ten times. The chain couples TRBV5-1 to TRBJ2-7; D is undetermined. Germline CDR1 reads SGHRS; CDR2 reads YFSETQ. Trimming shortened V by 5 bases and J by 0 bases, and 9 bases separated the two germline ends. The CDR3 runs 13 residues. Here the CDR3 DNA reads TGCGCCAGCAGTCCGGACGGCTCCTACGAGCAGTACTTC. Amino acids: CASSPDGSYEQYF.

The rearrangement joins TRBV28 to TRBJ1-5, with TRBD1 as a possible D gene (6 bases). The V end was cut by 3 bases, the J end by 0 bases, with 9 bases between. Germline loops: CDR1 MDHEN, CDR2 SYDVKM. The CDR3 has 15 residues. CDR3 region: CASSFNRVSNQPQHF. The CDR3 DNA reads as TGTGCCAGCAGTTTCAACAGGGTTAGCAATCAGCCCCAGCATTTT.

The rearrangement joins TRBV4-1 to TRBJ2-3; 10 positions match TRBD2. Per the germline V gene, CDR1 is MGHRA and CDR2 is YSYEKL. This CDR3 comprises 17 residues. V was clipped by 0 bases and J by 0 bases; unmatched bases: 3. The CDR3 DNA sequence: TGCGCCAGCAGCCAAGATTTGACTAGCGGGAGCACAGATACGCAGTATTTT. Encoded protein: CASSQDLTSGSTDTQYF.

The chain has TRBV28 and TRBJ1-2, with D unclear. Germline values: CDR1 MDHEN, CDR2 SYDVKM. CDR3 length: 14 amino acids. V was trimmed by 4 bases and J by 0 bases, leaving 9 bases between them. The CDR3 is CASSSTGSNYGYTF. The CDR3 nucleotides read TGTGCCAGCAGTTCCACCGGGTCTAACTATGGCTACACCTTC.

This rearrangement joins TRBV5-1 to TRBJ1-1; 7 nucleotides align to TRBD1. CDR1 is SGHRS and CDR2 is YFSETQ in the germline V gene. The J segment lost 2 bases and the V segment lost 2 bases, leaving 6 bases of the junction unmatched. CDR3 size: 15 residues. The CDR3 coding sequence is TGCGCCAGCAGCTTCGGGGAGGGGGCAAACACTGAAGCTTTCTTT. It translates to CASSFGEGANTEAFF. Based on the CDR3 plus reference TRBV5-1 and TRBJ1-1, the full variable domain is KAGVTQTPRYLIKTRGQQVTLSCSPISGHRSVSWYQQTPGQGLQFLFEYFSETQRNKGNFPGRFSGRQFSNSRSEMNVSTLELGDSALYLCASSFGEGANTEAFFGQGTRLTVV.